This T cell receptor (beta chain) was recorded in a study of shared T cell receptors in the human thymus. Method: immunoSEQ multiplex PCR; TCRdb's copy keeps in-frame clones and lacks some. The table shows some 640,000 clones, with around 87% occurring only once. These data were also reused for a study on human thymus T cells.

The sample consisted of thymocytes. This TCR was sampled from a boy less than two years old with a congenital heart defect.

The chain's CDR3 is CASSNYSNQPQHF. Written as DNA, the CDR3 is TGTGCCAGCAGTAACTATAGCAATCAGCCCCAGCATTTT. The J gene is TRBJ1-5, the V gene TRBV27; D is unresolved. In germline, CDR1 is MNHEY, CDR2 SMNVEV (reference sequence). V was cut by 5 bases and J by 0 bases, with 5 bases left in between. There are 13 residues in the CDR3.